These 3 T cell receptor beta chains share one sample of origin, sequenced in a study of shared clonotypes between healthy human individuals. Clones were read by immunoSEQ multiplex PCR, and TCRdb kept only the in-frame ones, dropping some. Among approximately 1.4 million clones, approximately 98% were seen once, and the ten largest hold roughly 0.45%. Sequences were obtained from naive CD4+ T cells sorted from blood. Subset indicated: CD45RA+ positively selected. The receptor source for this set is a man aged 25 to 40 in good health.

Only one count was recorded for this clone. This chain connects TRBV11-2 to TRBJ2-1; 8 bases are shared with TRBD2. Germline loops: CDR1 SGHAT, CDR2 FQNNGV. Trimming at V came to 3 bases and at J to 8 bases, leaving 18 bases not matched to a gene. There are 18 residues in the CDR3. The CDR3 DNA reads as TGTGCCAGCAGCTTGGGACCGGAGGGACTAGTTTATGCCCATGAGCAGTTCTTC. It specifies CASSLGPEGLVYAHEQFF.

The J gene is TRBJ2-3, the V gene TRBV4-1; D ambiguous. The V end lost 4 bases, the J end lost 5 bases, and 16 bases lay between the germline ends. Germline CDR1 MGHRA, CDR2 YSYEKL. CDR3 length: 15 residues. CDR3 residues: CASSLSGRRGDTQYF. In nucleotides, the CDR3 is TGCGCCAGCAGCCTATCCGGAAGGAGAGGAGATACGCAGTATTTT.

The rearrangement joins TRBV5-1 to TRBJ1-4; D possibly corresponds to TRBD1 (5 bases). V was trimmed by 3 bases and J by 5 bases, leaving 11 bases between them. The CDR3 totals 14 residues. In germline, CDR1 is SGHRS, CDR2 YFSETQ. CDR3 region: CASSWGPPNEKLFF. CDR3 sequence (DNA): TGCGCCAGCAGCTGGGGACCGCCGAATGAAAAACTGTTTTTT.